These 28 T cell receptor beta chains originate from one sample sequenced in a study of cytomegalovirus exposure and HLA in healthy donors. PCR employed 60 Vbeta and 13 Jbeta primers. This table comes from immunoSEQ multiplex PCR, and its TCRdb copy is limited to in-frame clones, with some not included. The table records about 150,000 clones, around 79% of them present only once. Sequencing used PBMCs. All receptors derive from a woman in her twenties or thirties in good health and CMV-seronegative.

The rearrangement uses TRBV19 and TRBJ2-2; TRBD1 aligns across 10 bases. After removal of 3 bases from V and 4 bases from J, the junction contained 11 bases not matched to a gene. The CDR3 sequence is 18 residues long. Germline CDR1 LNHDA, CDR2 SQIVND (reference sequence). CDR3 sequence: CASSIMLGQGSGTGELFF. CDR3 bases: TGTGCCAGTAGTATCATGCTGGGACAGGGGTCAGGCACCGGGGAGCTGTTTTTT.

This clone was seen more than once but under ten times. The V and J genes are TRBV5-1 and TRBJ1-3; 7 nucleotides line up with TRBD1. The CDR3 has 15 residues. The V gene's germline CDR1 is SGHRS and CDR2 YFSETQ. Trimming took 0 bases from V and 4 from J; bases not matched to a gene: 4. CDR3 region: CASSLVQGEGNTIYF. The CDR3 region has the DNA TGCGCCAGCAGCTTGGTCCAGGGGGAGGGAAACACCATATATTTT.

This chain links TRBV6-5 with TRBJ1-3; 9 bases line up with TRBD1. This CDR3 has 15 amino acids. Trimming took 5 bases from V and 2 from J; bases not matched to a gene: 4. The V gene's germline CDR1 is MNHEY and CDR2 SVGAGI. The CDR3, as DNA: TGTGCCAGCAGTATAACAGGGGGCCCTGGAAACACCATATATTTT. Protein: CASSITGGPGNTIYF.

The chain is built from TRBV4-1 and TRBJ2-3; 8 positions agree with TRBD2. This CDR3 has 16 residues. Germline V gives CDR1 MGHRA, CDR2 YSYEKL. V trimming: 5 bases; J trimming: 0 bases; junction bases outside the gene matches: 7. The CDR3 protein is CASSVSSGRSTDTQYF. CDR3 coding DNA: TGCGCCAGCAGCGTATCTAGCGGGCGGAGCACAGATACGCAGTATTTT.

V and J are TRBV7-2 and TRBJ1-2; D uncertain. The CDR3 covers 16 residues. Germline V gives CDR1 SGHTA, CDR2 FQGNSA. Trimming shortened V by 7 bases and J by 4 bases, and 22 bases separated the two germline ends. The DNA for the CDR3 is TGTGCCAGCACTCCCCGCACCCTGGGCAGCCTCTATGGCTACACCTTC. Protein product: CASTPRTLGSLYGYTF.

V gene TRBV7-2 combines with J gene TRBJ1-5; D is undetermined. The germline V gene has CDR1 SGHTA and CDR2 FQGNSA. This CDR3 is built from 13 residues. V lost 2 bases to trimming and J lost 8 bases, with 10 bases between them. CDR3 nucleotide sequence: TGTGCCAGCAGCTTAACCCCAACGGAGCCCCAGCATTTT. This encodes CASSLTPTEPQHF. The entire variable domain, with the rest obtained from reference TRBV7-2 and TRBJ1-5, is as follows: GAGVSQSPSNKVTEKGKDVELRCDPISGHTALYWYRQSLGQGLEFLIYFQGNSAPDKSGLPSDRFSAERTGGSVSTLTIQRTQQEDSAVYLCASSLTPTEPQHFGDGTRLSIL.

This CDR3 is CASSRTRSGGYTF. Written as DNA, the CDR3 is TGTGCCAGCAGCCGCACTAGGAGTGGTGGCTACACCTTC. This rearrangement joins TRBV14 to TRBJ1-2; D is undetermined. The CDR3 has 13 residues. Germline assignment: CDR1 SGHDN and CDR2 FVKESK. The V and J ends lost 4 bases and 7 bases respectively, with 13 bases between them.

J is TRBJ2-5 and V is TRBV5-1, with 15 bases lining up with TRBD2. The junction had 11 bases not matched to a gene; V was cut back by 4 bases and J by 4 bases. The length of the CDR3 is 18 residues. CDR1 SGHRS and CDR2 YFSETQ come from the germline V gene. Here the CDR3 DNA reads TGCGCCAGCAGCCCGGGACTAGCGGGGGGACGATCGGGAGAGACCCAGTACTTC. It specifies CASSPGLAGGRSGETQYF.

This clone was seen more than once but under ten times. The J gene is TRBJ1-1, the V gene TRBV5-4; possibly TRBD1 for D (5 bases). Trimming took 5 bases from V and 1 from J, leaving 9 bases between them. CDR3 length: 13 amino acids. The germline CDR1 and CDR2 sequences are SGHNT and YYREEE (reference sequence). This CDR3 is CASSLTANTEAFF. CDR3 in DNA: TGTGCCAGCAGTTTGACAGCGAACACTGAAGCTTTCTTT.

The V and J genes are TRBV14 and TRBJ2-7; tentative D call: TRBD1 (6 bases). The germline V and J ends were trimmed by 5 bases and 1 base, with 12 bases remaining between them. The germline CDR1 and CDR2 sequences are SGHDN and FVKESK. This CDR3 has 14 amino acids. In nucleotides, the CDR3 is TGTGCCAGCAGCGCCGACAGGAAATCCTACGAGCAGTACTTC. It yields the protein CASSADRKSYEQYF.

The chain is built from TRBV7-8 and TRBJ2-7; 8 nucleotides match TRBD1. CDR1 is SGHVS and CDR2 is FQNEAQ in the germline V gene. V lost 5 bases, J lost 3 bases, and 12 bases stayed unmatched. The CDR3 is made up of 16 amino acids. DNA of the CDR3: TGTGCCAGCAGCGACTGGGTCGGGACAGGCCTCTACGAGCAGTACTTC. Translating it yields CASSDWVGTGLYEQYF.

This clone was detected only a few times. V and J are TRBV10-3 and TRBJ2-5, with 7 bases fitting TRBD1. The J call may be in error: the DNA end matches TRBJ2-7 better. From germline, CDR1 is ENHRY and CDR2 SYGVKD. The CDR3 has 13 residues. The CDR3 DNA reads TGTGCCATCAGTCCGGGACAGCCTAACGAGCAGTACTTC. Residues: CAISPGQPNEQYF.

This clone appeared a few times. The CDR3 DNA follows: TGTGCCAGCAGTCTTGGGACTAGCACAGATACGCAGTATTTT. Translated: CASSLGTSTDTQYF. The chain combines TRBV6-5 with TRBJ2-3, with D perhaps TRBD2 (6 bases). Trimming took 5 bases from V and 0 from J, leaving 9 bases between them. CDR3 length equals 14 residues. Per the germline V gene, CDR1 is MNHEY and CDR2 is SVGAGI.

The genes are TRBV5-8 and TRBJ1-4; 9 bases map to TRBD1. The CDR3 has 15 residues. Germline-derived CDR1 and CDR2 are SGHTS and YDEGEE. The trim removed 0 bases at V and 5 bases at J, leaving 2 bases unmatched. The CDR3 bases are TGTGCCAGCAGCTTGGGACAGGGGGTCAATGAAAAACTGTTTTTT. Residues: CASSLGQGVNEKLFF.

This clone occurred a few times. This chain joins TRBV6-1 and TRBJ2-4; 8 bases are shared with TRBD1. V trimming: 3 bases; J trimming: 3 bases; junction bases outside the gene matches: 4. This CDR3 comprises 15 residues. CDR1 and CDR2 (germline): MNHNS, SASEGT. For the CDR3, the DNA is TGTGCCAGCAGTGATCGGACAGGGTTCAAAAACATTCAGTACTTC. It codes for CASSDRTGFKNIQYF.

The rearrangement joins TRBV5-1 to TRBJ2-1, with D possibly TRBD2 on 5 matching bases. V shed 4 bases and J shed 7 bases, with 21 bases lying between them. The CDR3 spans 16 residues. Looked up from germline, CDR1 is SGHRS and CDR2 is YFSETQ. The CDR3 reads CASSAGVGVLDNEQFF. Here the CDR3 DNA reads TGCGCCAGCAGCGCGGGTGTAGGAGTTCTGGATAATGAGCAGTTCTTC. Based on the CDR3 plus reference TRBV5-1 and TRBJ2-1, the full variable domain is KAGVTQTPRYLIKTRGQQVTLSCSPISGHRSVSWYQQTPGQGLQFLFEYFSETQRNKGNFPGRFSGRQFSNSRSEMNVSTLELGDSALYLCASSAGVGVLDNEQFFGPGTRLTVL.

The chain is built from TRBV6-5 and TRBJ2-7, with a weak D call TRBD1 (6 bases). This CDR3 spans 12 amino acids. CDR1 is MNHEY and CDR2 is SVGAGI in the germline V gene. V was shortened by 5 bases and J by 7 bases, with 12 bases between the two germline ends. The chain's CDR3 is CASSLNRVEQYF. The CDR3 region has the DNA TGTGCCAGCAGTCTTAACAGGGTTGAGCAGTACTTC.

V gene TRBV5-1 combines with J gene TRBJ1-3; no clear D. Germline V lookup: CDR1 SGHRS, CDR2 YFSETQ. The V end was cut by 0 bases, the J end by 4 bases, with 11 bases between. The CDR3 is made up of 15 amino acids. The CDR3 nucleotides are TGCGCCAGCAGCTTGGCGGGAAAAACGGGAAACACCATATATTTT. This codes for CASSLAGKTGNTIYF. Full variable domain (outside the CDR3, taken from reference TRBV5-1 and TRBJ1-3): KAGVTQTPRYLIKTRGQQVTLSCSPISGHRSVSWYQQTPGQGLQFLFEYFSETQRNKGNFPGRFSGRQFSNSRSEMNVSTLELGDSALYLCASSLAGKTGNTIYFGEGSWLTVV.

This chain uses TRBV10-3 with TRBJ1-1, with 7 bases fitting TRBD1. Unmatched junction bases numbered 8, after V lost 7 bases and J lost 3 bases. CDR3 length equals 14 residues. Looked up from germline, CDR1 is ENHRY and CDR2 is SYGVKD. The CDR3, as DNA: TGTGCCATCAACCGACAGGGACGCGACACTGAAGCTTTCTTT. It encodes CAINRQGRDTEAFF.

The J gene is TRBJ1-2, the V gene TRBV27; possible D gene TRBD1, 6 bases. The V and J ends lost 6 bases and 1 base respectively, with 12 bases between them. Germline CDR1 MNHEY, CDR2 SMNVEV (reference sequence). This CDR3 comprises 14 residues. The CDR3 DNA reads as TGTGCCAGCAGAGAGACAGGCCTTAACTATGGCTACACCTTC. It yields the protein CASRETGLNYGYTF.

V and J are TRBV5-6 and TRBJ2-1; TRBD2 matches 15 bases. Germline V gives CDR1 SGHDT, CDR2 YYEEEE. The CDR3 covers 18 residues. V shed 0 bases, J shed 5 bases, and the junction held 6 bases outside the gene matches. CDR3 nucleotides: TGTGCCAGCAGCTTGGGCGGGACTAGCGGGGGGCTAAACAATGAGCAGTTCTTC. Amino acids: CASSLGGTSGGLNNEQFF.

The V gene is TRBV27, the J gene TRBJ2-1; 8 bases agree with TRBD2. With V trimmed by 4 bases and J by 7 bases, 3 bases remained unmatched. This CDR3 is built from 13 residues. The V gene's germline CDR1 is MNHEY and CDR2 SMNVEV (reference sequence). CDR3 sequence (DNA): TGTGCCAGCAGTTGGGCTAGCGGGAATGAGCAGTTCTTC. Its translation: CASSWASGNEQFF.

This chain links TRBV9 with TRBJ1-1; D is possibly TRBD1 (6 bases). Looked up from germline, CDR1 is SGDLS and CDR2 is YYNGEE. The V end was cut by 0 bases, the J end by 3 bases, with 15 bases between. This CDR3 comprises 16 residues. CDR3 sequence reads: CASSVGTGWSDTEAFF. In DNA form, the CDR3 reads TGTGCCAGCAGCGTAGGTACAGGGTGGTCCGACACTGAAGCTTTCTTT.

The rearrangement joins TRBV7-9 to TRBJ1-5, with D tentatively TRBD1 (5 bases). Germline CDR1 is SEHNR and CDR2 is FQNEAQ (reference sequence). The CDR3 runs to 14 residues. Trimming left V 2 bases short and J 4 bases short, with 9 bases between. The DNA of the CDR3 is TGTGCCAGCAGCTTACTAGGGGTAAATCAGCCCCAGCATTTT. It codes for CASSLLGVNQPQHF.

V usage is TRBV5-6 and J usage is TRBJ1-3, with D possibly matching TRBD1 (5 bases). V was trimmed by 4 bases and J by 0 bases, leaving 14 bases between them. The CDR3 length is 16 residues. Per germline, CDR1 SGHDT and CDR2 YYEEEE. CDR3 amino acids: CASSRTGHFSGNTIYF. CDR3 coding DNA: TGTGCCAGCAGCCGTACTGGACACTTCTCTGGAAACACCATATATTTT.

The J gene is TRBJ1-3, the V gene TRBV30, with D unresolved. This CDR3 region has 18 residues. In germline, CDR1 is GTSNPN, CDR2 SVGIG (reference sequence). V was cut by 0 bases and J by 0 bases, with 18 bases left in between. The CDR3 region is CAWSVRITRIASGNTIYF. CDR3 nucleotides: TGTGCCTGGAGTGTACGAATAACACGTATTGCCTCTGGAAACACCATATATTTT.

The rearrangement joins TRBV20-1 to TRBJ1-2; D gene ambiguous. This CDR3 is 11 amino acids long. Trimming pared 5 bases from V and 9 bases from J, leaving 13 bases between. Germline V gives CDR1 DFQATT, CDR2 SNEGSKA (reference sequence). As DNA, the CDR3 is TGCAGTGCTGGCCGGAGGAAGAGCTACACCTTC. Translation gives CSAGRRKSYTF.

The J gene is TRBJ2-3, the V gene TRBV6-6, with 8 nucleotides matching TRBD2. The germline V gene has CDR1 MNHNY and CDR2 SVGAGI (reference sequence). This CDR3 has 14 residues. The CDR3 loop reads CAHRGGGSTDTQYF. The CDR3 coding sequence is TGTGCTCACCGAGGCGGGGGGAGCACAGATACGCAGTATTTT.